This TCR beta chain was sequenced in a study of T cells after yellow fever vaccination. Study overall: Among memory cells, EM, EMRA, CM and Tscm subsets were sorted using CD3, CD45RA, CCR7 and CD95.

The length of the CDR3 is 17 residues. Germline V gene data show CDR1 as SGHTA and CDR2 as FQGNSA. V gave up 3 bases and J gave up 0 bases, with 18 bases separating them. Notes on the study in general: Within FACS-sorted repertoires, abundant clonotypes contaminating from the bulk population could be present. Post-booster reappearance was seen for most primary-vaccination clones (nearly 97% CD4, 75% to 90% CD8).

TCRdb fed the 5' RACE reads into MiXCR, producing one record per CDR3 protein. The sample gives about 26,000 distinct CDR3 sequences, 5.5% of which show up once; over 9.5% is in the top ten. This clonotype was seen ten or more times. The source material was PBMCs, either bulk or a sorted T-cell subset (CD4+, CD8+, memory, or dextramer-sorted; not recorded which), sampled 15 days after the yellow fever booster vaccination. V is TRBV7-2 and J is TRBJ2-7; the D call may be TRBD1 or TRBD2 (6 bases each). The TCR comes from a man aged 25 to 40 who received the YFV17D yellow fever vaccine. CDR3 region: CASSLPEGGGISYEQYF. CDR3 DNA sequence: TGTGCCAGCAGCTTGCCTGAGGGGGGAGGCATCTCCTACGAGCAGTACTTC.